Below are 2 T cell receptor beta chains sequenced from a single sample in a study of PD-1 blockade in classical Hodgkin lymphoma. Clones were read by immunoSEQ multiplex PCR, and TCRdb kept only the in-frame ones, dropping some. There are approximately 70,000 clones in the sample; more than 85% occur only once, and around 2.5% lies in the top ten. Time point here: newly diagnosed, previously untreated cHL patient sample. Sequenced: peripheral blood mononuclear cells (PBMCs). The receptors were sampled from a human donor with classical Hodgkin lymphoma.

The CDR3 DNA sequence: TGCGCCAGCAGCGATCCACAGGGTAAAGATACGCAGTATTTT. Encoded protein: CASSDPQGKDTQYF. The chain uses TRBV5-1 and TRBJ2-3; D possibly corresponds to TRBD1 (6 bases). The germline gives CDR1 SGHRS, CDR2 YFSETQ. CDR3 size: 14 residues. V shed 4 bases and J shed 5 bases, with 14 bases lying between them.

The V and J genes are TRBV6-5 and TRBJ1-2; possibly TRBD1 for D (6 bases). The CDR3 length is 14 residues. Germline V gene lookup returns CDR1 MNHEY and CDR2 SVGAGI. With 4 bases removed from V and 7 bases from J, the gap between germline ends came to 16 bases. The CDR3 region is CASSSLVGGVGYTF. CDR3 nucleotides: TGTGCCAGCAGTTCCCTCGTGGGGGGCGTTGGCTACACCTTC.